Presented here are 11 T cell receptor beta chains from one specimen sequenced in a study of technical replicates of blood from several donors. Produced via immunoSEQ multiplex PCR; TCRdb's table is partial and in-frame only. The sample lists just over 95,000 clones; approximately 96% were seen once. Sequencing was carried out using T cells isolated from PBMCs. The receptor set was obtained from a human donor in good health.

This chain uses TRBV5-1 with TRBJ1-2, with D perhaps matching TRBD1 (5 bases). V dropped 4 bases and J dropped 2 bases, with 12 bases sitting between them. Germline V gives CDR1 SGHRS, CDR2 YFSETQ. The CDR3 loop spans 14 amino acids. CDR3 region: CASSISGDNYGYTF. Here the CDR3 DNA reads TGCGCCAGCAGCATTTCGGGGGACAACTATGGCTACACCTTC.

The chain has TRBV2 and TRBJ2-1; a possible D gene is TRBD2 (7 bases). This CDR3 contains 16 residues. V was shortened by 5 bases and J by 4 bases, with 18 bases between the two germline ends. Germline CDR1 reads SNHLY; CDR2 reads FYNNEI. The CDR3 nucleotides read TGTGCCAGCAGTATCCGGGGGGACACCCCTTACAATGAGCAGTTCTTC. As protein: CASSIRGDTPYNEQFF.

The chain employs TRBV6-5 and TRBJ1-2, with 7 nucleotides matching TRBD1. The CDR3 extends over 15 amino acids. Germline-derived CDR1 and CDR2 are MNHEY and SVGAGI. V dropped 5 bases and J dropped 1; count of bases not matched to a gene: 7. The DNA of the CDR3 is TGTGCCAGCAGTCACGAAGGGGACAGTAACTATGGCTACACCTTC. Its protein product is CASSHEGDSNYGYTF.

The CDR3 protein is CASSPYPAVAKNIQYF. The DNA for the CDR3 is TGTGCCAGCAGCCCCTATCCCGCGGTAGCCAAAAACATTCAGTACTTC. This chain links TRBV7-3 with TRBJ2-4; unclear D gene. Trimming removed 5 bases from V and 0 bases from J, with 14 bases in between. The CDR3 sequence is 16 residues long. Looked up from germline, CDR1 is SGHTA and CDR2 is FQGTGA.

The chain couples TRBV7-9 to TRBJ1-5; D not certain. V lost 5 bases and J 6 bases, leaving 14 bases between the germline ends. Germline V CDR1 and CDR2: SEHNR, FQNEAQ (reference sequence). This CDR3 has 14 amino acids. CDR3 sequence reads: CASSPDSKPQPQHF. In DNA, the CDR3 is TGTGCCAGCAGCCCCGATTCTAAGCCTCAGCCCCAGCATTTT.

The rearrangement uses TRBV28 and TRBJ2-3; TRBD2 matches at 11 bases. J gave up 0 bases and V 7 bases, and 9 bases lay outside the gene matches. CDR1 is MDHEN and CDR2 is SYDVKM in the germline V gene. The CDR3 contains 17 residues. DNA for the CDR3: TGTGCCAGCAATCTATCCGGACTAGCGGGTAGCACAGATACGCAGTATTTT. Translating it yields CASNLSGLAGSTDTQYF.

The chain is built from TRBV7-3 and TRBJ2-7, with 8 bases fitting TRBD1. V shed 2 bases, J shed 0 bases, and the junction held 3 bases outside the gene matches. The length of the CDR3 is 15 residues. Germline V lookup: CDR1 SGHTA, CDR2 FQGTGA. CDR3 bases: TGTGCCAGCAGCTTAGTTCAGGGGGCCTCCTACGAGCAGTACTTC. Its translation: CASSLVQGASYEQYF.

This clone was seen just once. The gene calls are TRBV19 and TRBJ1-1; D gene unclear. V lost 7 bases and J lost 4, with 19 bases in between. The CDR3 is 15 amino acids. Per germline, CDR1 LNHDA and CDR2 SQIVND (reference sequence). CDR3 nucleotide sequence: TGTGCCAGTACCCCCTTGGAGGGATTGGGCACTGAAGCTTTCTTT. Translating gives CASTPLEGLGTEAFF.

A single count supports this clone. The V call is TRBV27, the J call TRBJ2-3; 7 bases are shared with TRBD2. V lost 7 bases, J lost 0 bases, and 4 bases stayed unmatched. This CDR3 region has 14 residues. From germline, CDR1 is MNHEY and CDR2 SMNVEV (reference sequence). Here the CDR3 reads CASKYSGSTDTQYF. In DNA form, the CDR3 reads TGTGCCAGCAAATATAGCGGGAGCACAGATACGCAGTATTTT.

The chain joins TRBV19 to TRBJ2-7; D may be TRBD2 (5 bases). From germline, CDR1 is LNHDA and CDR2 SQIVND (reference sequence). The V end was cut by 6 bases, the J end by 0 bases, with 15 bases between. The CDR3 spans 15 residues. CDR3 sequence: CASRGDRRRSYEQYF. The CDR3 nucleotides read TGTGCCAGTAGGGGAGACCGCCGACGCTCCTACGAGCAGTACTTC.

The rearrangement uses TRBV29-1 and TRBJ1-1; 7 nucleotides match TRBD1. Germline CDR1 is SQVTM and CDR2 is ANQGSEA. V shed 3 bases, J shed 5 bases, and the junction held 15 bases outside the gene matches. CDR3 size: 16 residues. The CDR3: CSVEWAEQGLGTEAFF. The CDR3 coding sequence is TGCAGCGTTGAGTGGGCAGAACAGGGGCTAGGGACTGAAGCTTTCTTT.